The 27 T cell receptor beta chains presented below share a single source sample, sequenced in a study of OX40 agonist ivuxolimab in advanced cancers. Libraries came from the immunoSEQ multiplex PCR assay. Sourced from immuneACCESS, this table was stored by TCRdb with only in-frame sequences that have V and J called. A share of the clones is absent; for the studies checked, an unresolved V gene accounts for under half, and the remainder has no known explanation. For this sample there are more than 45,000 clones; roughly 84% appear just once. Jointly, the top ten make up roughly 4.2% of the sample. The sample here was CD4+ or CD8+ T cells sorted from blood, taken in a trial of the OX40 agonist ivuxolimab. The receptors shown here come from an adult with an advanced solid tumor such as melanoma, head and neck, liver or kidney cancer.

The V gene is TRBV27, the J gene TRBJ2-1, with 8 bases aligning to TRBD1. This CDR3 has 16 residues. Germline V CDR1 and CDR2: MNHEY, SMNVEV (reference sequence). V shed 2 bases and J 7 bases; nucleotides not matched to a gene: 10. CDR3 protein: CASSLRFTGGRNEQFF. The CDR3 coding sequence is TGTGCCAGCAGTTTAAGGTTCACAGGGGGAAGGAATGAGCAGTTCTTC.

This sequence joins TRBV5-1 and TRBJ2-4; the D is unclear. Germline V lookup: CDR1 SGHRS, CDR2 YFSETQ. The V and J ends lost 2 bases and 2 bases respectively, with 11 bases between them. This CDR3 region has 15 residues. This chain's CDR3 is CASSFTAETKNIQYF. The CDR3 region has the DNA TGCGCCAGCAGCTTTACGGCAGAGACCAAAAACATTCAGTACTTC.

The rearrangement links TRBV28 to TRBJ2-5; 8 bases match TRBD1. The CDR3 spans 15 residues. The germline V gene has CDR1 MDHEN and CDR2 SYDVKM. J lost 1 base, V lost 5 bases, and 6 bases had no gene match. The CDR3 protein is CASSRDRRGQETQYF. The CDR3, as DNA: TGTGCCAGCAGTCGGGACAGGCGGGGCCAAGAGACCCAGTACTTC.

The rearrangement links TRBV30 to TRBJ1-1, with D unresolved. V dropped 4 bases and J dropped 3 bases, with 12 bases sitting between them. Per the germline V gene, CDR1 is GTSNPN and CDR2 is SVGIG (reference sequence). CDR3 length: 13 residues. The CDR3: CAWMRGQHTEAFF. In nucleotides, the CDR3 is TGTGCCTGGATGCGGGGTCAGCACACTGAAGCTTTCTTT.

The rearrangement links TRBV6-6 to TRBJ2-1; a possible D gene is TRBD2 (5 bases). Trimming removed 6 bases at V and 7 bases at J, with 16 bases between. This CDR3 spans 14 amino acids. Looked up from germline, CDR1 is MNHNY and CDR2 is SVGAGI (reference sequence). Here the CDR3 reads CASSPGFSYNEQFF. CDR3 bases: TGTGCCAGCAGCCCGGGATTTAGCTATAATGAGCAGTTCTTC.

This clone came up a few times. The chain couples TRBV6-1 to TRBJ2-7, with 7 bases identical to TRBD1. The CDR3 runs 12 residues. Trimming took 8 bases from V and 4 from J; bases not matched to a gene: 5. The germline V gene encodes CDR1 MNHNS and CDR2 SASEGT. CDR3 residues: CASRTGGYEQYF. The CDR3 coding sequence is TGTGCCAGCCGGACAGGCGGGTACGAGCAGTACTTC.

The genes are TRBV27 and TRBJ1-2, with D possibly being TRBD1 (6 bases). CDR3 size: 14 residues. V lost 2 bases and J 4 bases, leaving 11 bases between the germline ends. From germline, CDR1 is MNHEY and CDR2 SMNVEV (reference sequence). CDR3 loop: CASSLRTVTYGYTF. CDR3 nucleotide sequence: TGTGCCAGCAGTTTACGGACAGTGACCTATGGCTACACCTTC.

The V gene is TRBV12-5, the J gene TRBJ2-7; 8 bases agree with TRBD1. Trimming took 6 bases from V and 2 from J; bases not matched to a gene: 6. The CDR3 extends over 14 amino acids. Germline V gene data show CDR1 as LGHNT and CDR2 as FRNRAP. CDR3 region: CASGPNRGTYEQYF. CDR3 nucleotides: TGTGCTAGTGGCCCGAACAGGGGGACCTACGAGCAGTACTTC.

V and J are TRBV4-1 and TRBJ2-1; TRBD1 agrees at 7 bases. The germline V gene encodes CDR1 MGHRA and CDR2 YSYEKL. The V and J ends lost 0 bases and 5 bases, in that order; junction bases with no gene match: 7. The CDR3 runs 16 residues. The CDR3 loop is CASSQERVRGHNEQFF. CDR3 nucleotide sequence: TGCGCCAGCAGCCAAGAAAGGGTGAGGGGGCACAATGAGCAGTTCTTC.

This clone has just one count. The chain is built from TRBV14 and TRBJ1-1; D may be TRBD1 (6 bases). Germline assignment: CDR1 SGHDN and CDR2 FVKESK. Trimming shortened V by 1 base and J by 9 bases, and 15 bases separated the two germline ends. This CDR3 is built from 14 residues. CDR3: CASSQVLSTGKAFF. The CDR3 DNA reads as TGTGCCAGCAGCCAAGTCTTGTCGACAGGCAAAGCTTTCTTT.

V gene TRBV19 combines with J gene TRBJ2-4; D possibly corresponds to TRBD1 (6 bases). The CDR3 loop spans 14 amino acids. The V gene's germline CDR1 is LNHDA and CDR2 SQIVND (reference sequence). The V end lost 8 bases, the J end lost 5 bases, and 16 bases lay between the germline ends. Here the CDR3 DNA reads TGTGCCAGTCGGTCGCGGACAGTGCAAAACATTCAGTACTTC. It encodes CASRSRTVQNIQYF. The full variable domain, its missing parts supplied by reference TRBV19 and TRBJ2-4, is DGGITQSPKYLFRKEGQNVTLSCEQNLNHDAMYWYRQDPGQGLRLIYYSQIVNDFQKGDIAEGYSVSREKKESFPLTVTSAQKNPTAFYLCASRSRTVQNIQYFGAGTRLSVL.

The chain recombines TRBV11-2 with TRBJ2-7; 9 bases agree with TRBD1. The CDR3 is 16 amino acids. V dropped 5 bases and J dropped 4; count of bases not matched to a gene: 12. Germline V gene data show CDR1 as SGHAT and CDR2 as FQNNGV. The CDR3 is CASSPTGGAPKYEQYF. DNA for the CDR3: TGTGCCAGCAGCCCAACAGGGGGCGCCCCGAAATACGAGCAGTACTTC.

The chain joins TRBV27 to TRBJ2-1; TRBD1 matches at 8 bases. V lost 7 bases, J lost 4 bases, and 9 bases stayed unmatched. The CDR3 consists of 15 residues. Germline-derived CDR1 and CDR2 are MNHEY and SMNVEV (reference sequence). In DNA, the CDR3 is TGTGCCAGCACCGGACAGGGACGCAGTTACAATGAGCAGTTCTTC. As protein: CASTGQGRSYNEQFF.

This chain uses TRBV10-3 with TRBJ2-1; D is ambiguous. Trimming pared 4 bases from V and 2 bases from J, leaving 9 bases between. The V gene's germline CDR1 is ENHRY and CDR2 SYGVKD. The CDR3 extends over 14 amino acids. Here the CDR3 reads CAISVNTAYNEQFF. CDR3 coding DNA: TGTGCCATCAGTGTGAACACCGCCTACAATGAGCAGTTCTTC.

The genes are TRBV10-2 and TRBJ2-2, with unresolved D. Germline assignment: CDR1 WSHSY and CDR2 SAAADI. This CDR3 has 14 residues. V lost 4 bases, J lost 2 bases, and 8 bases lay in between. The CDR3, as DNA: TGCGCCAGCAGTGGAGCAGGAAACACCGGGGAGCTGTTTTTT. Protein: CASSGAGNTGELFF.

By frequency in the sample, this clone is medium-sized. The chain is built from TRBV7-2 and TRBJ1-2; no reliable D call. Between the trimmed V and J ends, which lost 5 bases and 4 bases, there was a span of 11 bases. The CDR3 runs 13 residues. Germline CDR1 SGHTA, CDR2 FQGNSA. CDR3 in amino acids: CASSGQQLYGYTF. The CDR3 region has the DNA TGTGCCAGCAGCGGGCAACAACTCTATGGCTACACCTTC.

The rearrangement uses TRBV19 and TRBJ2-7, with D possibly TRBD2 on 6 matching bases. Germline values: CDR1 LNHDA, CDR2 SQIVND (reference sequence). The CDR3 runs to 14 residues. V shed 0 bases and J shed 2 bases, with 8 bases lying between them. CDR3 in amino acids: CASSIEEGPYEQYF. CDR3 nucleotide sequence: TGTGCCAGTAGTATAGAGGAGGGCCCCTACGAGCAGTACTTC. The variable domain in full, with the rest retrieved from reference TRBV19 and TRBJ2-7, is DGGITQSPKYLFRKEGQNVTLSCEQNLNHDAMYWYRQDPGQGLRLIYYSQIVNDFQKGDIAEGYSVSREKKESFPLTVTSAQKNPTAFYLCASSIEEGPYEQYFGPGTRLTVT.

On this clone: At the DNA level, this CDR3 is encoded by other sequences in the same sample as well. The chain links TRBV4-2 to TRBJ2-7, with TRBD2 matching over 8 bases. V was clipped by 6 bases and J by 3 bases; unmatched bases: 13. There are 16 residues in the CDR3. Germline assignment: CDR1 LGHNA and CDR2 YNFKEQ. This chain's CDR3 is CASSLRGQREFYEQYF. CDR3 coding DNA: TGTGCCAGCAGTCTAAGGGGCCAGCGGGAGTTCTACGAGCAGTACTTC.

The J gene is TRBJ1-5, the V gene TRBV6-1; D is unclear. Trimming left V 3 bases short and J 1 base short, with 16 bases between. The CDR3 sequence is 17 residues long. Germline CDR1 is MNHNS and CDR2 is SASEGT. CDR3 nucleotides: TGTGCCAGCAGTGAGAATCGTCCCGCCGTGAGCAATCAGCCCCAGCATTTT. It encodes CASSENRPAVSNQPQHF.

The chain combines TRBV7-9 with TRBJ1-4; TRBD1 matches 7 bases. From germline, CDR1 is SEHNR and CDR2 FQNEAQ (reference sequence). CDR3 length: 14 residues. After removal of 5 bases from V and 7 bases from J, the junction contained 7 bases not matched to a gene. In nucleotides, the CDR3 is TGTGCCAGCAGCCCCGACAGGGCTAGTGAAAAACTGTTTTTT. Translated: CASSPDRASEKLFF. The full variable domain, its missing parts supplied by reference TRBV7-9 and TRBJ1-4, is DTGVSQNPRHKITKRGQNVTFRCDPISEHNRLYWYRQTLGQGPEFLTYFQNEAQLEKSRLLSDRFSAERPKGSFSTLEIQRTEQGDSAMYLCASSPDRASEKLFFGSGTQLSVL.

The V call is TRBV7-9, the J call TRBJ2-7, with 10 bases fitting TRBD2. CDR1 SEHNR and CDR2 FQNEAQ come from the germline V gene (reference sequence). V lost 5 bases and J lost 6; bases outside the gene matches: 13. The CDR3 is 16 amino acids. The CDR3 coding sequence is TGTGCCAGCAGCCCAGGGACTAGCGTTTCATCTGGCGAGCAGTACTTC. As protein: CASSPGTSVSSGEQYF.

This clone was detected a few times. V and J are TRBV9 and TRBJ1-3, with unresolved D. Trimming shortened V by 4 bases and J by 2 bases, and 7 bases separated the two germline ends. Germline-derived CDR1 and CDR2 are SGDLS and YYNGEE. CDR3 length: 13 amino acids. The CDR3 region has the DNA TGTGCCAGCAGCCCCGCGGCTGGAAACACCATATATTTT. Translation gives CASSPAAGNTIYF.

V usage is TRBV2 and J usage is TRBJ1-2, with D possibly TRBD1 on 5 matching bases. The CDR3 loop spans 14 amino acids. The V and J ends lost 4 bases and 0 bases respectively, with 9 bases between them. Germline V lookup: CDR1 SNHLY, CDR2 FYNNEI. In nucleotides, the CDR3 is TGTGCCAGCAGTGGTCAGGGAACTAACTATGGCTACACCTTC. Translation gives CASSGQGTNYGYTF.

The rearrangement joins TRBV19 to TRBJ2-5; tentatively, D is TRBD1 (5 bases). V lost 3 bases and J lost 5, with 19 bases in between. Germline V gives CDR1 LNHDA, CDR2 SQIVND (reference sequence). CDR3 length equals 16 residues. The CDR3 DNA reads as TGTGCCAGTAGTATTAAGGGGCAAGGGTATGGGGAGACCCAGTACTTC. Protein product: CASSIKGQGYGETQYF.

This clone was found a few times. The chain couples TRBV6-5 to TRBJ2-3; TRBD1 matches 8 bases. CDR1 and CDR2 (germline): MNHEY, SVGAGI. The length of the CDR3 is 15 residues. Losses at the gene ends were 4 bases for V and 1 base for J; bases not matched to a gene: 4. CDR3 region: CASSLDRVRTDTQYF. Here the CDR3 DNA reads TGTGCCAGCAGTTTGGACAGGGTTCGCACAGATACGCAGTATTTT.

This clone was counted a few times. CDR3 sequence reads: CASSLRAGGREKLFF. DNA of the CDR3: TGTGCCAGCAGCTTAAGGGCAGGGGGCCGTGAAAAACTGTTTTTT. The V and J genes are TRBV7-3 and TRBJ1-4; 8 bases are shared with TRBD1. This CDR3 has 15 amino acids. CDR1 is SGHTA, CDR2 FQGTGA, per germline. Trimming cost V 1 base and J 7 bases; bases outside gene matches: 5.

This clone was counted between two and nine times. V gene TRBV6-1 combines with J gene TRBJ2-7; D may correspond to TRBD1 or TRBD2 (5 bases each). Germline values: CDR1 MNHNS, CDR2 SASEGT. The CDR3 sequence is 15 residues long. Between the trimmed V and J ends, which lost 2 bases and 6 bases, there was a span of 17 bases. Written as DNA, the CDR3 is TGTGCCAGCAGTGAACGGGGACCTCCCTTTAGCGAGCAGTACTTC. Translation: CASSERGPPFSEQYF.